The T cell receptor beta chain under discussion was sequenced for a study of blood T cell repertoires in COVID-19. Study-level background: The United States, Italy and Spain provided the acute and convalescent COVID-19 samples. Sources were T cells, B-cell-depleted T cells, or PBMCs; the material itself was cDNA or gDNA.

The authors' processing: Amplifying reference gene primers gave estimates of nucleated cell counts. Generated by immunoSEQ multiplex PCR, the TCRdb table keeps only in-frame clones and is missing some. V, J and clone size were drawn from that table, and D and trimming were deduced from the DNA. The sample has tens of thousands of clones; 82% are singletons. V lost 6 bases and J 5 bases, leaving 16 bases between the germline ends. CDR1 SNHLY and CDR2 FYNNEI come from the germline V gene. The CDR3 runs 14 residues. The genes are TRBV2 and TRBJ2-5; TRBD1 is a possible D gene (5 bases). The sample consisted of peripheral blood. The source is a human donor in a cohort sampled during active COVID-19. CDR3 loop: CASRSLDSMETQYF. CDR3 nucleotide sequence: TGTGCCAGCAGGTCCCTTGACAGTATGGAGACCCAGTACTTC.